These 25 T cell receptor beta chains were sequenced from one sample in a study of blood T cells in healthy people across ages. A second PCR, run for about 7 to 11 cycles, used a sample-barcoded 5' primer plus a J-beta primer mix. TCRdb fed the 5' RACE reads into MiXCR, producing one record per CDR3 protein. The data show 1.5 million or so distinct CDR3 sequences, roughly 43% seen once. The sequenced sample was blood. The receptors stem from a woman between 18 and 29 years old in good health.

The chain couples TRBV27 to TRBJ1-2, with unresolved D. This CDR3 is 15 amino acids long. Trimming took off 6 bases at V and 8 bases at J, with 22 bases between the two ends. Germline V lookup: CDR1 MNHEY, CDR2 SMNVEV (reference sequence). The CDR3 DNA follows: TGTGCCAGCAGCATCCTGGGCACCGCTCTTGACGGCTACACCTTC. It codes for CASSILGTALDGYTF.

The chain links TRBV4-3 to TRBJ2-1, with D tentatively TRBD2 (6 bases). Trimming removed 3 bases from V and 10 bases from J, with 13 bases in between. This CDR3 comprises 13 residues. Germline loops: CDR1 LGHNA, CDR2 YSLEER. CDR3 coding DNA: TGCGCCAGCAGCCAGGGACTGGGGCGCGAGCAGTTCTTC. This sequence encodes CASSQGLGREQFF.

This clonotype occurred once. J is TRBJ2-5 and V is TRBV9; 11 nucleotides align to TRBD1. J gave up 11 bases and V 2 bases, and 14 bases lay outside the gene matches. CDR1 is SGDLS and CDR2 is YYNGEE in the germline V gene. The CDR3 sequence is 16 residues long. CDR3 loop: CASSVDRGRGRNEQYF. DNA of the CDR3: TGTGCCAGCAGCGTGGACAGGGGGCGAGGAAGAAATGAGCAGTACTTC. Full variable domain (missing parts from reference TRBV9 and TRBJ2-5): DSGVTQTPKHLITATGQRVTLRCSPRSGDLSVYWYQQSLDQGLQFLIQYYNGEERAKGNILERFSAQQFPDLHSELNLSSLELGDSALYFCASSVDRGRGRNEQYFGPGTRLLVL.

The rearrangement links TRBV27 to TRBJ2-5, with D possibly matching TRBD2 (10 bases). V lost 5 bases, J lost 1 base, and 32 bases lay in between. CDR3 size: 21 residues. Looked up from germline, CDR1 is MNHEY and CDR2 is SMNVEV (reference sequence). The CDR3 DNA sequence: TGTGCCAGCAGTCTAACAGGGGGCCTGGTTACTAGCGGGGATTTCCAAGAGACCCAGTACTTC. Its translation: CASSLTGGLVTSGDFQETQYF.

V usage is TRBV20-1 and J usage is TRBJ2-2; maybe TRBD2 (6 bases). CDR3 length equals 14 residues. Per the germline V gene, CDR1 is DFQATT and CDR2 is SNEGSKA (reference sequence). Trimming left V 4 bases short and J 1 base short, with 10 bases between. Here the CDR3 DNA reads TGCAGTGCTACGGGACTCCAGAACACCGGGGAGCTGTTTTTT. This codes for CSATGLQNTGELFF.

This clonotype has a handful of counts. This chain uses TRBV7-9 with TRBJ2-3; D gene unclear. Germline CDR1 is SEHNR and CDR2 is FQNEAQ (reference sequence). The ends were cut back, 2 bases at V and 4 bases at J, with 16 bases in the middle. This CDR3 comprises 16 residues. The CDR3 nucleotides read TGTGCCAGCAGCTTATTCTTTGTCGTGGGCTCAGATACGCAGTATTTT. Translating it yields CASSLFFVVGSDTQYF.

This clonotype was detected a few times. CDR3 in DNA: TGTGCCAGCAGTAACTACAGGGAAGGCTACACCTTC. Translated: CASSNYREGYTF. V is TRBV6-6 and J is TRBJ1-2, with a tentative D call TRBD1 (6 bases). Deletions cut 5 bases from V and 8 bases from J, with 12 bases between. CDR1 and CDR2 from the germline V gene are MNHNY and SVGAGI (reference sequence). The CDR3 is 12 amino acids.

This clonotype has a handful of counts. J is TRBJ1-5 and V is TRBV9; the match to TRBD1 covers 7 bases. J gave up 8 bases and V 4 bases, and 9 bases lay outside the gene matches. The CDR3 totals 14 residues. CDR1 and CDR2 (germline): SGDLS, YYNGEE. The CDR3 coding sequence is TGTGCCAGCAGCTTACAGGGGACGCAGGAGCCCCAGCATTTT. This codes for CASSLQGTQEPQHF.

V and J are TRBV27 and TRBJ2-3; no reliable D call. Germline assignment: CDR1 MNHEY and CDR2 SMNVEV (reference sequence). The ends were cut back, 2 bases at V and 1 base at J, with 13 bases in the middle. The CDR3 has 16 amino acids. CDR3 sequence reads: CASSLLLGLGTDTQYF. The CDR3 DNA reads as TGTGCCAGCAGTTTACTTCTAGGTCTGGGCACAGATACGCAGTATTTT.

The chain couples TRBV6-2 or TRBV6-3 to TRBJ1-4; D not resolved. The CDR3 totals 12 residues. The germline V gene encodes CDR1 MNHEY and CDR2 SVGEGT. V shed 8 bases and J shed 10 bases, with 14 bases lying between them. Here the CDR3 reads CASGDAGGKLFF. The CDR3 DNA reads as TGTGCCAGCGGTGATGCCGGCGGAAAACTGTTTTTT.

The chain carries TRBV4-3 and TRBJ2-7, with a tentative D call TRBD1 (5 bases). Per germline, CDR1 LGHNA and CDR2 YSLEER. V lost 0 bases and J lost 1, with 10 bases in between. The CDR3 has 15 amino acids. The CDR3 DNA is TGCGCCAGCAGCCAAGATGGGGCAGTTTCCTACGAGCAGTACTTC. Encoded protein: CASSQDGAVSYEQYF.

This clonotype was seen only a few times. The chain has TRBV20-1 and TRBJ2-7, with 7 bases aligning to TRBD2. In germline, CDR1 is DFQATT, CDR2 SNEGSKA (reference sequence). V dropped 6 bases and J dropped 6; count of bases not matched to a gene: 17. The CDR3 is made up of 15 amino acids. The CDR3 reads CSALGRPSGPGEQYF. CDR3 DNA sequence: TGCAGTGCCCTTGGTCGGCCTAGCGGACCTGGCGAGCAGTACTTC.

The chain links TRBV7-2 to TRBJ2-1; no clear D. The assigned J gene may be wrong: the sequence end matches TRBJ2-7 better. This CDR3 is built from 15 residues. CDR1 and CDR2 from the germline V gene are SGHTA and FQGNSA. The CDR3 nucleotides read TGTGCCAGCAGCTTAGCGGCAGTTTCCTACAATGAGCAGTACTTC. Translated: CASSLAAVSYNEQYF.

This clonotype was seen a handful of times. J is TRBJ2-7 and V is TRBV9; 10 nucleotides match TRBD2. The CDR3 spans 17 residues. CDR1 is SGDLS and CDR2 is YYNGEE in the germline V gene. V shed 5 bases, J shed 2 bases, and the junction held 13 bases outside the gene matches. CDR3 residues: CASSPTALAGMAYEQYF. For the CDR3, the DNA is TGTGCCAGCAGTCCTACGGCACTAGCGGGGATGGCCTACGAGCAGTACTTC.

The sample holds a few counts of this clonotype. The chain combines TRBV7-8 with TRBJ2-7; D remains ambiguous. CDR1 is SGHVS, CDR2 FQNEAQ, per germline. V lost 2 bases and J lost 0, with 8 bases in between. This CDR3 contains 14 residues. As DNA, the CDR3 is TGTGCCAGCAGCTTATGGCAGGACTCCTACGAGCAGTACTTC. Protein product: CASSLWQDSYEQYF.

This sequence joins TRBV20-1 and TRBJ2-5; 10 nucleotides align to TRBD1. The J call could be wrong; TRBJ2-7 is a better fit for the DNA end. The CDR3 has 16 residues. The germline CDR1 and CDR2 sequences are DFQATT and SNEGSKA (reference sequence). The chain's CDR3 is CSARDLRQGAWYEQYF. CDR3 in DNA: TGCAGTGCTAGAGATCTCCGACAGGGGGCGTGGTACGAGCAGTACTTC.

J is TRBJ2-1 and V is TRBV20-1; 7 positions agree with TRBD2. With 1 base clipped from V and 7 bases from J, the junction kept 4 bases outside the gene matches. This CDR3 comprises 13 residues. CDR1 is DFQATT, CDR2 SNEGSKA, per germline (reference sequence). Here the CDR3 reads CSARGRLANEQFF. CDR3 nucleotide sequence: TGCAGTGCTAGAGGACGACTAGCAAATGAGCAGTTCTTC.

This clonotype appeared once. The V call is TRBV7-2, the J call TRBJ2-1, with 8 bases aligning to TRBD2. In germline, CDR1 is SGHTA, CDR2 FQGNSA. The CDR3 length is 14 residues. J was trimmed by 9 bases and V by 0 bases; bases with no gene match: 4. CDR3 residues: CASSLAAGESEQFF. Here the CDR3 DNA reads TGTGCCAGCAGCTTAGCAGCGGGAGAGTCTGAGCAGTTCTTC. Drawing the rest from reference TRBV7-2 and TRBJ2-1, the complete variable domain is GAGVSQSPSNKVTEKGKDVELRCDPISGHTALYWYRQSLGQGLEFLIYFQGNSAPDKSGLPSDRFSAERTGGSVSTLTIQRTQQEDSAVYLCASSLAAGESEQFFGPGTRLTVL.

V usage is TRBV3-1 and J usage is TRBJ2-1; no firm D call. This CDR3 region has 12 residues. The V and J ends lost 4 bases and 12 bases respectively, with 13 bases between them. CDR1 and CDR2 from the germline V gene are LGHDT and YNNKEL (reference sequence). CDR3 sequence: CASSPHSSVQFF. CDR3 nucleotide sequence: TGTGCCAGCAGCCCCCACTCTTCGGTGCAGTTCTTC.

This clonotype came up a few times. The CDR3, as DNA: TGTGCCAGCAGCCAAGTTCCCTGGAGGAACAACGACCAGCCCCAGCATTTT. This translates into CASSQVPWRNNDQPQHF. The rearrangement links TRBV4-2 to TRBJ1-5; D remains ambiguous. The CDR3 is 17 amino acids. Germline V gene data show CDR1 as LGHNA and CDR2 as YNFKEQ. Between the trimmed V and J ends, which lost 1 base and 7 bases, there was a span of 20 bases.

For this clonotype: A read error may be the cause here, since a much bigger clone is one base away. The rearrangement links TRBV29-1 to TRBJ2-1; unclear D gene. CDR3 length: 10 residues. Germline CDR1 and CDR2: SQVTM and ANQGSEA. Trimming cost V 7 bases and J 8 bases, with 9 bases left between them. The DNA for the CDR3 is TGCAGCGGTAAATGGGATGAGCAGTTCTTC. Translation gives CSGKWDEQFF.

The chain combines TRBV7-2 with TRBJ2-7, with D unresolved. From germline, CDR1 is SGHTA and CDR2 FQGNSA. Trimming shortened V by 5 bases and J by 0 bases, and 14 bases separated the two germline ends. This CDR3 is built from 15 residues. For the CDR3, the DNA is TGTGCCAGCAGCCAACTGACGCGGAGCTCCTACGAGCAGTACTTC. Translated, it gives CASSQLTRSSYEQYF.

This clonotype was seen more than once but under ten times. DNA of the CDR3: TGTGCCAGCAGGAGGGACAGACGTTTCACAGATACGCAGTATTTT. Translated: CASRRDRRFTDTQYF. V usage is TRBV12-3 or TRBV12-4 and J usage is TRBJ2-3; 7 bases fit TRBD1. This CDR3 has 15 residues. Trimming took 6 bases from V and 2 from J; bases not matched to a gene: 8.

This rearrangement joins TRBV7-9 to TRBJ1-2; no clear D. Germline values: CDR1 SEHNR, CDR2 FQNEAQ (reference sequence). V dropped 3 bases and J dropped 8 bases, with 10 bases sitting between them. The CDR3 extends over 12 amino acids. CDR3 DNA sequence: TGTGCCAGCAGCTTCGACGAGTACGGCTACACCTTC. Encoded protein: CASSFDEYGYTF. Together with reference TRBV7-9 and TRBJ1-2, the CDR3 gives the full variable domain: DTGVSQNPRHKITKRGQNVTFRCDPISEHNRLYWYRQTLGQGPEFLTYFQNEAQLEKSRLLSDRFSAERPKGSFSTLEIQRTEQGDSAMYLCASSFDEYGYTFGSGTRLTVV.

This clonotype was detected only a few times. This sequence joins TRBV2 and TRBJ1-2; 11 bases fit TRBD1. The CDR3 runs to 15 residues. Germline CDR1 and CDR2: SNHLY and FYNNEI. V trimming: 7 bases; J trimming: 1 base; junction bases outside the gene matches: 5. The CDR3 coding sequence is TGTGCCAGCAAGTCGGGACAGGGGGTTAACTATGGCTACACCTTC. It yields the protein CASKSGQGVNYGYTF.